This T cell receptor beta chain appears in the sequencing data of a study of regulatory T cells in long-lasting Graves disease. Time point defined: newly diagnosed GD, antithyroid drugs for less than 3 months. Making the TCR library involved RNA that had been extracted from PBMCs. A blood draw put 8 to 10 milliliters of peripheral blood into EDTA tubes. In regard to this clonotype: Its antigen remains unidentified.

Study results and limitations: The sample size was small, and this may have reduced accuracy.

V was shortened by 6 bases and J by 1 base, with 9 bases between the two germline ends. Germline CDR1 is DFQATT and CDR2 is SNEGSKA (reference sequence). The length of the CDR3 is 13 residues. In building TCR beta libraries, iRepertoire HTBI primers were used together with Arm-PCR of CDR3 regions. In TCRdb, the multiplex PCR reads were re-called with MiXCR into one record per CDR3 protein. The repertoire holds a few hundred thousand distinct CDR3 sequences, with 16% as singletons. The same sample was also used in a study of T cells in Graves' hyperthyroidism and ophthalmopathy.

Material: peripheral blood mononuclear cells (PBMCs), obtained at new diagnosis, from a patient treated with antithyroid drugs. The chain is built from TRBV20-1 and TRBJ2-2; D uncertain. The sequence derives from a man aged 35 to 55 with Graves disease. In DNA, the CDR3 is TGCAGTGCCAACCGACAGAACACCGGGGAGCTGTTTTTT. Encoded protein: CSANRQNTGELFF.